This T cell receptor beta chain stems from a study of CD8 T cells in ankylosing spondylitis. TCRdb re-called the 5' RACE reads through MiXCR, storing one row per CDR3 protein. The sample includes 250,000 to 350,000 distinct CDR3 sequences, around 19% of them seen just once. V was trimmed by 7 bases and J by 6 bases, leaving 15 bases between them. The CDR3 spans 14 residues. This clonotype was picked up many times. The chain joins TRBV12-3 or TRBV12-4 to TRBJ2-2; no reliable D call. The clonotype comes from a male donor with ankylosing spondylitis or in good health (not recorded which). Input material: blood, either unsorted or a sorted T cell fraction (not recorded which). CDR3 amino acids: CASTLGLVPGELFF. CDR3 in DNA: TGTGCCAGCACCCTCGGTCTCGTCCCCGGGGAGCTGTTTTTT.